This paragraph reports one T cell receptor beta chain. Assignment of participants to cohorts was predicated upon participant-reported clinical history. Authors' data handling: Estimation of nucleated cell counts was performed using reference gene primer amplification. Sequencing was performed with immunoSEQ multiplex PCR; in TCRdb, only in-frame clones are kept and a portion is missing. The DNA was the basis for D and trimming; V, J and clone size are from that table. The profile shows 270,000 or so clones, 85% to 90% of them singletons. This sample was taken from a study of blood T cell repertoires in COVID-19. Germline V lookup: CDR1 SNHLY, CDR2 FYNNEI. Trimming took 2 bases from V and 5 from J; bases not matched to a gene: 4. The CDR3 has 14 amino acids.

The clonotype comes from a woman in her thirties with acute COVID-19. Material for sequencing was PBMCs or T cells enriched from blood (not recorded which). The chain is built from TRBV2 and TRBJ1-1, with 8 nucleotides matching TRBD1. The CDR3 region is CASSEQGAETEAFF. Here the CDR3 DNA reads TGTGCCAGCAGTGAACAGGGGGCAGAGACTGAAGCTTTCTTT.